What follows are 24 T cell receptor beta chains derived from one specimen sequenced in a study of T cells expressing NK-cell markers. TCRdb re-called the 5' RACE reads and shows each CDR3 protein once, DNA omitted. In all, the sample yields fewer than 400,000 distinct CDR3 sequences. Sequenced material: blood T cells: a sorted CD56 or NKG2C T cell subset, CD4+ or CD8+ T cells, or bulk PBMC T cells (not recorded which). These receptors were obtained from a man aged 18 to 70 in good health.

V and J are TRBV7-6 and TRBJ2-5; TCRdb's D call of TRBD1 is untestable without DNA. The germline gives CDR1 SGHVS, CDR2 FNYEAQ. The CDR3 consists of 14 residues. The CDR3 region is CASSPSTGRETQYF.

V and J are TRBV7-7 and TRBJ2-2; TCRdb selects TRBD2, and the lack of DNA leaves this call unchecked. CDR1 SSHAT and CDR2 FNYEAQ come from the germline V gene (reference sequence). The CDR3 is 15 residues long. CDR3 loop: CASSRTSGNTGELFF. The whole variable domain, remainder taken from reference TRBV7-7 and TRBJ2-2, is GAGVSQSPRYKVTKRGQDVTLRCDPISSHATLYWYQQALGQGPEFLTYFNYEAQPDKSGLPSDRFSAERPEGSISTLTIQRTEQRDSAMYRCASSRTSGNTGELFFGEGSRLTVL.

V gene TRBV20-1 combines with J gene TRBJ2-4; no DNA is available, so the TRBD2 call from TCRdb remains unchecked. The CDR3 covers 14 residues. Germline loops: CDR1 DFQATT, CDR2 SNEGSKA (reference sequence). The CDR3 reads CSAPNGGAKNIQYF.

V usage is TRBV9 and J usage is TRBJ1-2; TCRdb's D call, TRBD1, is unchecked because there is no DNA. CDR1 and CDR2 from the germline V gene are SGDLS and YYNGEE. This CDR3 has 15 amino acids. This chain's CDR3 is CASSSRDTSNYGYTF.

The V gene is TRBV3-1, the J gene TRBJ1-3. CDR3 length equals 14 residues. The germline V gene encodes CDR1 LGHDT and CDR2 YNNKEL (reference sequence). The CDR3: CASRQQGSGNTIYF.

CDR3 protein: CASSPRKGADLKETQYF. V and J are TRBV3-1 and TRBJ2-5; as DNA is missing, the TRBD1 call by TCRdb cannot be tested. CDR1 and CDR2 from the germline V gene are LGHDT and YNNKEL (reference sequence). This CDR3 region has 17 residues.

The chain is built from TRBV4-1 and TRBJ2-3; TCRdb outputs TRBD1, but without DNA this stays unchecked. CDR3 length: 17 residues. The germline V gene has CDR1 MGHRA and CDR2 YSYEKL. CDR3 amino acids: CASSQGNYRAPTDTQYF.

This chain links TRBV15 with TRBJ2-1; with no DNA, the TCRdb D assignment of TRBD2 cannot be verified. Germline loops: CDR1 LNHNV, CDR2 YYDKDF (reference sequence). The CDR3 covers 11 residues. The CDR3: CATSGGEVRFF.

Here the CDR3 reads CASSPLRTSVTEAFF. The chain combines TRBV5-4 with TRBJ1-1. The CDR3 consists of 15 residues. CDR1 is SGHNT, CDR2 YYREEE, per germline (reference sequence).

V is TRBV19 and J is TRBJ2-7. The CDR3 is 14 residues long. Per the germline V gene, CDR1 is LNHDA and CDR2 is SQIVND (reference sequence). CDR3: CASTPSRDFYEQYF. Filled out from reference TRBV19 and TRBJ2-7, the complete variable domain reads DGGITQSPKYLFRKEGQNVTLSCEQNLNHDAMYWYRQDPGQGLRLIYYSQIVNDFQKGDIAEGYSVSREKKESFPLTVTSAQKNPTAFYLCASTPSRDFYEQYFGPGTRLTVT.

This chain uses TRBV20-1 with TRBJ1-5. The CDR3 is 14 amino acids. Germline V gene sequence: CDR1 DFQATT, CDR2 SNEGSKA (reference sequence). Here the CDR3 reads CSARDGGLNQPQHF.

The chain uses TRBV19 and TRBJ1-1. The CDR3 has 14 amino acids. The germline V gene has CDR1 LNHDA and CDR2 SQIVND (reference sequence). This CDR3 reads CASSTLARDTEAFF.

This chain links TRBV2 with TRBJ2-1; TCRdb gives TRBD1 as the D gene, but with no DNA this cannot be confirmed. The CDR3 runs 15 residues. CDR1 is SNHLY, CDR2 FYNNEI, per germline. The CDR3 loop is CASRKGQGVRNEQFF.

V usage is TRBV6-5 and J usage is TRBJ2-7; TCRdb reports TRBD2, a call that lacks DNA to check it against. CDR3 length: 15 amino acids. CDR1 and CDR2 from the germline V gene are MNHEY and SVGAGI. The CDR3 protein is CASSPTRQGGYEQYF.

The V and J genes are TRBV6-1 and TRBJ1-6; TCRdb outputs TRBD1, but without DNA this stays unchecked. Germline CDR1 and CDR2: MNHNS and SASEGT. The CDR3 has 15 residues. CDR3: CASSDLAPADSPLHF.

The chain joins TRBV4-2 to TRBJ2-2; TCRdb's D gene call, TRBD2, goes unchecked for lack of DNA. The germline CDR1 and CDR2 sequences are LGHNA and YNFKEQ. CDR3 length equals 17 residues. The CDR3 loop is CASSQGRLGGATGELFF.

This chain joins TRBV7-8 and TRBJ1-1; TCRdb calls TRBD1, which cannot be checked without DNA. The V gene's germline CDR1 is SGHVS and CDR2 FQNEAQ. The CDR3 contains 14 residues. CDR3 loop: CASSYYRKNTEAFF.

The chain joins TRBV6-1 to TRBJ1-5; TCRdb's D call, TRBD1, is unchecked because there is no DNA. The CDR3 consists of 14 residues. Germline CDR1 is MNHNS and CDR2 is SASEGT. The CDR3: CASRSTAYNQPQHF.

This chain uses TRBV27 with TRBJ2-4; TCRdb's D gene call, TRBD2, goes unchecked for lack of DNA. The CDR3 consists of 17 residues. Germline CDR1 is MNHEY and CDR2 is SMNVEV (reference sequence). This CDR3 reads CASSLWSGGGGKNIQYF.

The CDR3 is CASSKTGFPIMDTEAFF. The V gene is TRBV12-3 or TRBV12-4, the J gene TRBJ1-1; absent DNA, TCRdb's TRBD1 call cannot be checked. The CDR3 is made up of 17 amino acids.

The chain uses TRBV5-1 and TRBJ2-5; TCRdb returns TRBD1, unconfirmable since there is no DNA. CDR3 length equals 13 residues. Germline CDR1 SGHRS, CDR2 YFSETQ. CDR3 region: CASLQGSRETQYF.

The rearrangement links TRBV6-5 to TRBJ2-7; the D gene TCRdb calls, TRBD2, cannot be checked with no DNA. Germline lookup yields CDR1 MNHEY and CDR2 SVGAGI. The CDR3 contains 15 residues. This CDR3 reads CASSSTSGSSYEQYF.

The chain links TRBV7-2 to TRBJ2-5. The CDR3 contains 13 residues. The germline gives CDR1 SGHTA, CDR2 FQGNSA. The chain's CDR3 is CASSGTGTGTQYF.

This chain uses TRBV24-1 with TRBJ1-4. The CDR3 is 14 amino acids. Germline CDR1 reads KGHDR; CDR2 reads SFDVKD. The CDR3 sequence is CATSYFVLDEKLFF.